This T cell receptor (beta chain) was identified during a study of OX40 agonist ivuxolimab in advanced cancers. Whole-study findings and limits: Some patients who did not respond also had low normalized T-cell clonal expansion. Clonal expansion by week 6 occurred in CD4+ and CD8+ blood T cells (at 0.1 to 3.0 mg/kg).

Data came from immunoSEQ multiplex PCR; TCRdb stores just in-frame clones and leaves some out. Of roughly 60,000 clones in the sample, almost 95% were seen once. As to this clone: The antigen remains undetermined.

V shed 0 bases and J shed 5 bases, with 15 bases lying between them. This CDR3 has 15 residues. CDR1 is SGDLS, CDR2 YYNGEE, per germline. The clonotype comes from an adult with an advanced solid tumor such as melanoma, head and neck, liver or kidney cancer. Sequenced material: CD4+ or CD8+ T cells sorted from blood, taken in a trial of the OX40 agonist ivuxolimab. V usage is TRBV9 and J usage is TRBJ2-7; no definite D call. CDR3 nucleotides: TGTGCCAGCAGCGTAGGGGCAGCCCTGTTGGACGAGCAGTACTTC. It is translated as CASSVGAALLDEQYF.